This TCR beta chain came from a study of blood T cell repertoires in COVID-19. Study in general: Acute and convalescent COVID-19 specimens originated in the United States, Italy and Spain. Sources were T cells, B-cell-depleted T cells, or PBMCs; the material itself was cDNA or gDNA.

The authors' processing: Estimation of nucleated cell counts relied on the amplification of reference gene primers. Profiled with immunoSEQ multiplex PCR; TCRdb holds only in-frame clones, not every one. Clone size and V and J calls were adopted from that table, with D and trimming inferred from the DNA. The table records 70,000 to 85,000 clones, more than 75% of them present only once. CDR3 length equals 19 residues. Trimming took 0 bases from V and 4 from J; bases not matched to a gene: 9. Germline CDR1 reads LNHNV; CDR2 reads YYDKDF (reference sequence). Sequenced: peripheral blood. V and J are TRBV15 and TRBJ2-5, with 15 bases that match TRBD2. The TCR sequence derives from a man in his sixties with acute or convalescent COVID-19. The CDR3 here is CATSRDTGLAGGQGETQYF. CDR3 bases: TGTGCCACCAGCAGAGATACCGGACTAGCGGGAGGGCAGGGAGAGACCCAGTACTTC.